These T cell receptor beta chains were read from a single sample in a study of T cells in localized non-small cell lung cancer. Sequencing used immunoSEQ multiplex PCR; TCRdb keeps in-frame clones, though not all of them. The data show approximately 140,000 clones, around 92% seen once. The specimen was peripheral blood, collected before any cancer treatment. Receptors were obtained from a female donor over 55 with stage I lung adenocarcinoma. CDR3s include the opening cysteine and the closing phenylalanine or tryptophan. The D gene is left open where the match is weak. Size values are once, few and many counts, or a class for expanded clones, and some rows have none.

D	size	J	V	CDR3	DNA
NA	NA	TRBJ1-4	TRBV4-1	CASSQMSGGAREKLFF	TGCGCCAGCAGCCAAATGAGTGGGGGCGCCCGTGAAAAACTGTTTTTT
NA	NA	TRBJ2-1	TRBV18	CASSPVGNEQFF	TGTGCCAGCTCACCTGTGGGGAATGAGCAGTTCTTC
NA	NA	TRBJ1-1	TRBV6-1	CASDTTDRPSTEAFF	TGTGCCAGCGATACCACAGACAGACCAAGCACTGAAGCTTTCTTT
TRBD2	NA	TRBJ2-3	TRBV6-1	CASSALAGGLTDTQYF	TGTGCCAGCAGTGCACTAGCGGGAGGCCTCACAGATACGCAGTATTTT
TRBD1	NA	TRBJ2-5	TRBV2	CASSGTERTQYF	TGTGCCAGCAGCGGGACAGAGCGAACCCAGTACTTC
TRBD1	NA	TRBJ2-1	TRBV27	CASSLRAGGNEQFF	TGTGCCAGCAGTTTAAGGGCAGGGGGCAATGAGCAGTTCTTC
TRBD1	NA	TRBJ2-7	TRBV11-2	CASSLWGQAGSYEQYF	TGTGCCAGCAGCTTATGGGGACAGGCTGGCTCCTACGAGCAGTACTTC
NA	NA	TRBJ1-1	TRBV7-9	CASSLTLGMGTEAFF	TGTGCCAGCAGCTTAACCCTGGGCATGGGGACTGAAGCTTTCTTT
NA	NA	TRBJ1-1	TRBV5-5	CASSLRPEQTEAFF	TGTGCCAGCAGCTTGAGGCCGGAACAAACTGAAGCTTTCTTT
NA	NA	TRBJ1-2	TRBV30	CAWRGGGYGYTF	TGTGCCTGGAGAGGAGGGGGATATGGCTACACCTTC
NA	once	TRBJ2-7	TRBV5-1	CASSPVAGPHEQYF	TGCGCCAGCAGCCCGGTCGCGGGGCCCCACGAGCAGTACTTC
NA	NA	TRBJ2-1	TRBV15	CATSRERLDYNEQFF	TGTGCCACCAGCAGAGAAAGACTTGACTACAATGAGCAGTTCTTC
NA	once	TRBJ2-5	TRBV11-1	CASRLRGTGETQYF	TGTGCCAGCAGGTTACGAGGGACTGGGGAGACCCAGTACTTC
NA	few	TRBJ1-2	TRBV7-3	CASSPGLGGYTF	TGTGCCAGCAGCCCCGGGCTGGGAGGCTACACCTTC
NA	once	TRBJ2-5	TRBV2	CASSEDLRETQYF	TGTGCCAGCAGTGAAGACCTTCGAGAGACCCAGTACTTC
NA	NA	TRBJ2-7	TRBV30	CAWRLSYEQYF	TGTGCCTGGAGACTCTCATACGAGCAGTACTTC
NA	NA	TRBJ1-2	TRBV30	CAWSHGGSLYTF	TGTGCCTGGAGCCACGGAGGGAGCCTCTACACCTTC
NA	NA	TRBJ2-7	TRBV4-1	CASSQGLTRGGYEQYF	TGCGCCAGCAGCCAAGGCCTCACTAGAGGCGGATACGAGCAGTACTTC
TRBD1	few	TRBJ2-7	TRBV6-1	CASKKERTGDEQYF	TGTGCCAGCAAAAAGGAGAGGACAGGGGACGAGCAGTACTTC
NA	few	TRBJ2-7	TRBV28	CASSFSAYEQYF	TGTGCCAGCAGTTTTAGTGCCTACGAGCAGTACTTC
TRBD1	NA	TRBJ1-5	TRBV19	CASSDRGLSQPQHF	TGTGCCAGTAGTGACAGGGGGCTTAGTCAGCCCCAGCATTTT
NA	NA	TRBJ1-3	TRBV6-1	CASSEVHVENLSGNTIYF	TGTGCCAGCAGTGAAGTACACGTGGAAAACCTCTCTGGAAACACCATATATTTT
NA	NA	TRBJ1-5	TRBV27	CASSLTGKNQPQHF	TGTGCCAGCAGTTTAACAGGAAAGAATCAGCCCCAGCATTTT
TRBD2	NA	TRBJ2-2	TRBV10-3	CAISDSAGGNTGELFF	TGTGCCATCAGTGACTCGGCGGGAGGGAACACCGGGGAGCTGTTTTTT
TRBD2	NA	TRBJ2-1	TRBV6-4	CASSDSAGGGNNEQFF	TGTGCCAGCAGTGACTCTGCGGGAGGGGGCAACAATGAGCAGTTCTTC
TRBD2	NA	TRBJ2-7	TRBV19	CASSIGGTTTFNPYEQYF	TGTGCCAGTAGTATCGGGGGGACTACTACGTTCAACCCCTACGAGCAGTACTTC
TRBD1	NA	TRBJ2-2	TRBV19	CASSRSGTGAAANTGELFF	TGTGCCAGTAGTCGATCCGGGACAGGGGCTGCGGCGAACACCGGGGAGCTGTTTTTT
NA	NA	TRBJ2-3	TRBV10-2	CASTQSTDTQYF	TGCGCCAGCACGCAAAGCACAGATACGCAGTATTTT
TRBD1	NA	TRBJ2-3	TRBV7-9	CASSLGQGAIGTDTQYF	TGTGCCAGCAGCTTGGGACAGGGGGCAATCGGCACAGATACGCAGTATTTT
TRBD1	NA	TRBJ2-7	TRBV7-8	CASSGGQGLGEQYF	TGTGCCAGCAGCGGGGGACAGGGGTTAGGGGAGCAGTACTTC
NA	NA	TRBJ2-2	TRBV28	CASSSSHRNTGELFF	TGTGCCAGCAGTTCATCCCACAGAAACACCGGGGAGCTGTTTTTT
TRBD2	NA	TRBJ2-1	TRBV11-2	CASSFIAGGPGEQFF	TGTGCCAGCAGCTTTATAGCGGGAGGGCCTGGTGAGCAGTTCTTC
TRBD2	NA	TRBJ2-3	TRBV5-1	CASSGLGAGVDVTQYF	TGCGCCAGCAGCGGACTCGGGGCGGGAGTTGATGTTACGCAGTATTTT
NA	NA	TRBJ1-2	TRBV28	CASSRRGPPGYGYTF	TGTGCCAGCAGCCGCCGGGGCCCCCCGGGCTATGGCTACACCTTC
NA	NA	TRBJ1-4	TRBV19	CASSIRSAATNEKLFF	TGTGCCAGTAGTATACGGTCGGCAGCAACTAATGAAAAACTGTTTTTT
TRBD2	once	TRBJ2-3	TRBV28	CASSLSGLAGDTQYF	TGTGCCAGCAGTTTAAGCGGACTAGCGGGAGATACGCAGTATTTT
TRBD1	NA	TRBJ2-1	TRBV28	CASTNDRERYNEQFF	TGTGCCAGCACCAACGACAGGGAGCGGTACAATGAGCAGTTCTTC
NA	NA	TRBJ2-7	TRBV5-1	CASSFGAGEQYF	TGCGCCAGCAGCTTCGGTGCGGGGGAGCAGTACTTC
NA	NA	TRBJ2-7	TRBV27	CASSHGQKPTLTGEQYF	TGTGCCAGCAGTCACGGACAGAAACCGACCCTGACTGGCGAGCAGTACTTC
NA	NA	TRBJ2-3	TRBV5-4	CASSLQGSTDTQYF	TGTGCCAGCAGCCTTCAGGGTTCCACAGATACGCAGTATTTT
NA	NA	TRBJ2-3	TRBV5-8	CASSLYGGPDTQYF	TGTGCCAGCAGCTTGTATGGGGGCCCAGATACGCAGTATTTT
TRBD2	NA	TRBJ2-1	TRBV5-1	CASSPGTSGYNEQFF	TGCGCCAGCAGCCCCGGGACTAGCGGCTACAATGAGCAGTTCTTC